This TCR beta chain was documented in a study of cytomegalovirus exposure and HLA in healthy donors. The PCR had 60 Vbeta and 13 Jbeta primers. Here immunoSEQ multiplex PCR was the method, and the copy in TCRdb shows in-frame clones only, minus some. Of under 250,000 clones listed, around 81% are singletons. The origin of this receptor is a woman in her fifties or sixties in good health and CMV-seropositive. The sample was PBMCs.

This CDR3 is CASSSFRLAWQFF. In DNA form, the CDR3 reads TGTGCCAGCAGCTCCTTCCGACTAGCGTGGCAGTTCTTC. The chain has TRBV7-9 and TRBJ2-1; the match to TRBD2 covers 8 bases. CDR1 is SEHNR, CDR2 FQNEAQ, per germline (reference sequence). The V and J ends lost 4 bases and 12 bases, in that order; junction bases with no gene match: 8. The CDR3 covers 13 residues.